This T cell receptor beta chain appears in the sequencing data of a study of early T cells in non-severe SARS-CoV-2 infection (dated by TCRdb to about 2021). Broadly, across the study: TCR sequencing used bulk RNA from unsorted whole blood, so alpha and beta chains could not be paired. Broad study findings and their caveats: VDJdb matching was skewed toward anti-spike CD8 responses and likely underestimated virus-specific expansions, missing private and CD4 specificities.

The library was obtained by 5' RACE. For sequencing, a NextSeq 500 was employed. In the TCR library protocol, unique molecular identifiers were attached to individual cDNA molecules to correct for PCR bias and sequencing error. Sequencing covered both TCR alpha and beta chains, and within each sample the abundances of alpha and beta sequences were tightly co-correlated. The paper's data handling went like this. Decombinator V4 was used to annotate the V gene, J gene and CDR3 of the TCR sequences. Expanded TCRs were defined as changing significantly between any two time points under a Poisson model with p below 0.0001. TCR abundances were normalised to the total number of TCRs sequenced in each sample and reported as counts per million. VDJdb, accessed 1 November 2021, was searched for CMV, EBV and SARS-CoV-2 annotated TCRs, with TCRs annotated for multiple antigens excluded. In TCRdb, the public reads were trimmed at Q25 with fastp and aligned with MiXCR, with productive beta chains retained. Under each unique CDR3 protein, matching rows form one entry showing the most common genes and DNA. The V and J calls and clone size come from TCRdb's table, not from the authors' own analysis. The sample table shows fewer than 30,000 distinct CDR3 sequences, and 3.5% to 5% are seen once. More than 15% of the sample comes from the top ten.

The table lists this clonotype with many counts. Its antigen remains unidentified. Base quality data are lacking; no much larger clone is found one base away. The study was a case-control design nested within a healthcare worker cohort in London, UK, with weekly nasopharyngeal swab PCR tests and blood sampling. Healthcare workers were recruited between 23 and 31 March 2020, during the week of the UK lockdown, and were followed weekly for up to roughly 16 weeks. Material: whole blood. This receptor was identified in an adult who was a healthcare worker with PCR-confirmed SARS-CoV-2 infection or an uninfected control (not recorded which).

This receptor has the CDR3 CASSRQAHTETQYF. The sequence in DNA is TGTGCCAGCTCGAGACAGGCTCACACAGAGACCCAGTACTTC. The rearranged chain carries TRBV6-2 or TRBV6-3 and TRBJ2-5; TRBD1 might be the D gene, on 6 matching bases. From cysteine to phenylalanine, the CDR3 is 14 amino acids long. This entry keeps only the CDR3 DNA: 42 bases, framed from base 1. In the germline V gene, CDR1 corresponds to MNHEY and CDR2 to SVGEGT. V was cut back by 8 bases and J by 4 bases, leaving a gap of 17 bases between them.